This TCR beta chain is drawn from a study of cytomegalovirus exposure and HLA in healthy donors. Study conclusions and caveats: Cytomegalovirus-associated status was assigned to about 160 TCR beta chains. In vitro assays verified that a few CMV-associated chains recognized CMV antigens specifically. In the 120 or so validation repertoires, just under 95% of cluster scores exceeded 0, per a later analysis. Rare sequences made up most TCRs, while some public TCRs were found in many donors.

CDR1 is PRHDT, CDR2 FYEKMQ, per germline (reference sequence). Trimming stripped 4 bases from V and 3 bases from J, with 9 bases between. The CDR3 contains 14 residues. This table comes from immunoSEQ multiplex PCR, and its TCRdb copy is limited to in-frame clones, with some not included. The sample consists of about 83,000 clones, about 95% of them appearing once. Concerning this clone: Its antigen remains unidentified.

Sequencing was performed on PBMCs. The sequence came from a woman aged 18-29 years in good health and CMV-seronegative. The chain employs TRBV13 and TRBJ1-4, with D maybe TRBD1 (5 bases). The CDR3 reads CASSSGLPNEKLFF. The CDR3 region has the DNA TGTGCCAGCAGCTCAGGGCTACCTAATGAAAAACTGTTTTTT.